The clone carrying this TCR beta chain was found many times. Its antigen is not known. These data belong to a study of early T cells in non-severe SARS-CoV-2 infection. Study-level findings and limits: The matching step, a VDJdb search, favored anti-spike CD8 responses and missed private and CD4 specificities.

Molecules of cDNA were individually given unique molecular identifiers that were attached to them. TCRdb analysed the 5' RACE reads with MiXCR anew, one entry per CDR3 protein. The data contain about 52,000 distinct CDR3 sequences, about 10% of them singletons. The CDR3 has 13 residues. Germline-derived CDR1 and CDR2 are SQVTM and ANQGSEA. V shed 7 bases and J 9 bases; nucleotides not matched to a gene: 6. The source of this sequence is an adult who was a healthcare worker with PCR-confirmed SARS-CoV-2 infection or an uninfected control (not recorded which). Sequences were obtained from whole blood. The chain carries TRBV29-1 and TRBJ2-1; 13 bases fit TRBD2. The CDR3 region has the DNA TGCAGCGCACTAGCGGGAGGGCCTGGTGAGCAGTTCTTC. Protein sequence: CSALAGGPGEQFF.